This record concerns one T cell receptor (beta chain) sequence. What it recognizes is unknown. No DNA is shown, since the ends of the CDR3 on it are uncertain; the CDR3 is the one TCRdb lists. The sample is drawn from a study of shared clonotypes between healthy human individuals. The data were produced by immunoSEQ multiplex PCR, yet TCRdb's version contains in-frame clones alone and is incomplete. The sample lists roughly 2.2 million clones, more than 80% occurring once. Germline V gene data show CDR1 as SQVTM and CDR2 as ANQGSEA. The CDR3 is 10 residues long, counting both termini. Study outcomes and limitations: Investigators expected sequencing depth to affect clonotype sharing among donors.

The chain couples TRBV29-1 to TRBJ2-1; the table gives TRBD2 as D, unverified against the DNA. The clonotype was recovered from a man aged 18 to 35 in good health. Some clones in this sample may be carry-over from other donors' samples. Specimen: naive CD4+ T cells from PBMCs. As to subset: CD45RA+ positively selected. The CDR3 sequence is CSVGSGSHFF.